This T cell receptor (beta chain) was captured by sequencing in a study of cytomegalovirus exposure and HLA in healthy donors (dated by TCRdb to 2016 to 2017). Study-wide context: An earlier analysis of more than 550 of the donors reported 276 Gb of sequence data and 117 million unique TCR beta sequences obtained from about 200 million T cells. Roughly 290 gigabases of sequencing data and approximately 91 million unique TCR sequences made up an early release that covered over 550 HLA-typed donors. The genetic ancestry cluster associated with self-reported Caucasian donors included 70% to 85% of the roughly 400 genotyped donors. The study aimed to test whether signatures of past pathogen exposure could be identified by cataloging public T cell receptors. The study profiled the T cell repertoires of about 640 subjects by immunosequencing and related them to cytomegalovirus serostatus. Along with the approximately 620-subject first cohort, a separate validation cohort of over a hundred different subjects was used. The study combined high-throughput TCR immunosequencing, statistical association of individual TCRs with disease status, and machine learning to predict cytomegalovirus infection status. In a later analysis, previously published TCR beta repertoires from 670 or so donors were re-analyzed and high-resolution HLA genotyping was added so that TCR occurrence patterns could be studied. The later analysis used no new phenotypic data to find candidate immune exposures, relying instead on TCR beta sequences and their occurrence across donors. An earlier analysis of around 580 of the donors used high-throughput TCR beta sequencing to judge whether each TCR beta V gene segment behaved as functional or pseudogenic. Donor age, sex, ethnicity and CMV serostatus were compiled together with the repertoire data. A later genetic analysis used genome-wide SNP genotypes for about three fifths of the 666 donors, treating that subset as a discovery cohort. Every repertoire in the discovery cohort had been generated on one and the same sequencing platform. Both class I and class II loci were covered by HLA typing, at four-digit resolution. Typing coverage varied by locus: roughly 629-630 donors for A, B, C, DRB1 and DQB1; roughly 560 for DQA1; nearly 610 for DPA1; 450 to 480 for DPB1. Several DR-DQ haplotypes were treated as single units for association and clustering because of strong linkage in the cohort. Among some 400 genotyped donors of the cohort, an average of around 250,000 unique TCR beta nucleotide sequences was sequenced per donor, of which approximately 18% were non-productive.

The cohort consisted of 650 to 850 healthy bone marrow donors. At the time of sampling, all cohort members were nominally healthy, though unrecorded immune exposures were likely present. The donor was CMV seropositive and was included in the group of 250 to 350 seropositive cohort members. Every donor gave a peripheral blood sample, and the peripheral blood mononuclear cells from that sample were used for TCR beta sequencing. Genomic DNA was extracted from the blood cell samples with the Qiagen DNeasy Blood Extraction Kit. Comments on this clone: The antigen it recognizes is unknown. No quality values exist for individual bases; no much larger clone is one base distant.

The library was built by means of the immunoSEQ multiplex PCR assay. For the multiplex PCR, a mixture combining 60 forward primers for TCR Vbeta segments and 13 reverse primers for TCR Jbeta segments was used. The CDR3 region of rearranged TCR beta genes was amplified from genomic DNA by a multiplex PCR assay. On the Illumina HiSeq System, the amplified TCR beta libraries were sequenced as 87-base-pair reads. Per the source publication's procedure: A later analysis counted around 72 million unique TCR beta chains across the roughly 700 repertoires, and 10 million to 12 million of these chains were shared by at least two donors. To remove PCR and sequencing errors, raw reads were error-corrected and collapsed into unique sequences using a nearest-neighbor algorithm that merged closely related sequences. To assign V, D and J gene segments, CDR3 sequences were aligned to IMGT reference sequences. For a sequence to be retained, a match of at least six nucleotides to both a V gene segment and a J gene segment was required. A rearrangement counted as productive if the CDR3 had no stop codons and remained in frame with V and J, and every other rearrangement counted as non-productive. Following IMGT convention, CDR3 was defined as the stretch from the second conserved V-encoded cysteine up to the conserved J-encoded phenylalanine. The earlier analysis of about 620 of the donors excluded sequences that lacked an unambiguous match to a single V gene segment. An earlier analysis of approximately 590 of the donors called V segments functional above 56.7% productive rearrangements and segregating when the between-donor standard deviation exceeded 5%. A statistical classification framework was developed to diagnose cytomegalovirus status using the catalog of TCR beta chain sequences. V and J gene assignment, in a later analysis, came from comparing TCR nucleotide sequences with IMGT/GENE-DB human TR gene sequences. A later analysis assigned CDR3 sequences and most-parsimonious VDJ recombination scenarios with the TCRdist pipeline. In a later analysis, every TCR beta chain was defined by the combination of its CDR3 amino acid sequence and its V-gene family, and reads without a unique V-gene family were dropped. In a later analysis, fewer than 650 highly shared, low-generation-probability nucleotide sequences were removed to address suspected cross-contamination and a sequencing artifact. In a later analysis, a clonal expansion index for each public chain was calculated from normalized within-repertoire ranks of inferred template counts. In a later analysis, generation probabilities were computed with a VDJ recombination model fitted to out-of-frame rearrangements, and the resulting probabilities were checked against IGoR. In a later analysis, hypergeometric tests were used to score TCR-TCR, TCR-HLA and TCR-CMV co-occurrence, with a repertoire-size bias correction applied to TCR pairs. A later analysis estimated false discovery rates by permuting HLA or CMV assignments 20 times. In a later analysis, co-occurring TCRs were grouped using DBSCAN, and TCRdist sequence similarity was added for clustering within HLA-allele-positive subsets. Co-occurrence clustering excluded repertoires with fewer than 30,000 or more than 120,000 public chains, plus five with anomalous nucleotide sharing. As stored in TCRdb, this immuneACCESS dataset retains in-frame rearrangements with V and J assigned. A fraction of the clones does not appear; measured against another copy, unresolved V genes explain less than half of the discrepancy, and the remainder lacks a known reason. That table supplies the V and J calls and clone size; D and trimming were determined from the DNA. For this sample there are fewer than 200,000 clones; around three quarters appear just once. The ten top clones hold roughly 7.1% of the sample.

CDR1 MNHNY and CDR2 SVGAGI were looked up in the germline V gene (reference sequence). The CDR3, cysteine through phenylalanine, is 15 amino acids long. Only the CDR3 region is kept as DNA, spanning 45 bases read in frame from base 1. Clipping removes 4 bases from V and 3 bases from J, with 4 as the unmatched junction base count. Findings and caveats that apply to the study as a whole: A further reported finding was that TCR beta sequences accurately predicted the HLA-A and HLA-B alleles for most subjects in the first cohort. When HLA alleles, especially DR and DQ, strongly co-occurred, attributing TCR associations to individual alleles was difficult. A later analysis associated 15,000 or so TCR beta sequences with specific HLA alleles at a false discovery rate of 0.05. According to a later analysis, parvovirus B19, influenza, CMV and Epstein-Barr virus appeared linked to several top co-occurrence clusters. Linkage disequilibrium might explain the correlated functional status among segregating V segments, but an unknown experimental factor could not be excluded. The earlier analysis of approximately 560 of the donors excluded fewer than 20 rarely observed V segments, including chromosome 9 orphons, because counts were too low. In a later genetic analysis, a missense DCLRE1C variant was associated with V-gene and J-gene trimming of TCR beta chains, and the association was replicated in an independent cohort. The study listed 150 to 200 TCR beta chains as associated with cytomegalovirus. A group of highly shared sequence variants was considered likely to be a technical artifact of the sequencing pipeline. In a later analysis, HLA-associated TCR beta chains showed more clonal expansion and lower generation probabilities than non-associated chains that were equally common. Broadly in line with IMGT annotations, most TCR beta V segments showed up in productive rearrangements about 87% or about 30% of the time in an earlier analysis of several hundred of the donors. HLA typing was unavailable for some donors at each locus, so association tests used only the typed subset. The classifier was reported to diagnose cytomegalovirus status with high specificity and sensitivity in both the original cohort and the validation cohort. In vitro tests confirmed that a few of the cytomegalovirus-associated TCR beta chains recognize cytomegalovirus antigens. Compared with the 666-donor mean, donors in an Asian-associated ancestry cluster had fewer N-insertions in productive TCRs, according to a later genetic analysis. According to a later analysis, TCR association rates differed among HLA loci, with DRB1 alleles showing the most associated TCRs and HLA-C alleles showing the fewest. The authors suggested that the approach could potentially be extended to other disease states and immunological phenotypes. Across donors, most TCR sequences were observed very rarely, whereas some public TCRs were present in many individuals. Sequencing depth was assumed to be roughly uniform across donors in the presence/absence analyses, though that assumption may not hold. Some IMGT-functional V segments, including TRBV6-2 and TRBV6-3, could not be distinguished by the 87-base-pair reads and were therefore excluded. According to a later analysis, most CMV-associated TCR beta chains appeared to be HLA-restricted, and the HLA associations seemed to be driven largely by CMV exposure. For the cohort, immune exposure information was limited to CMV serostatus. The cohort was sequenced for TCR beta chains only, and without alpha or paired-chain data the features that could be detected were limited.

The sequenced sample consisted of PBMCs. The source of this sequence is a man aged 35-49 years in good health and CMV-seropositive. The receptor chain draws on TRBV6-6 and TRBJ1-5; TRBD1 aligns with 9 central bases. Here the CDR3 is given as CASSSDRGANQPQHF. DNA sequence: TGTGCCAGCAGTTCGGACAGGGGTGCCAATCAGCCCCAGCATTTT.